This TCR beta chain was documented in a study of glioma-infiltrating T cells. Findings of the study overall: Gliomas, especially low-grade, showed above-expected tissue-blood divergence; non-neoplastic patients showed below. Tissue and blood shared very few CDR3 sequences.

The CDR3 length is 13 residues. Germline values: CDR1 SNHLY, CDR2 FYNNEI. The ends were cut back, 2 bases at V and 6 bases at J, with 7 bases in the middle. Amplification of TCR alpha and beta CDR3 regions from RNA used iRepertoire nested multiplex PCR. For one-step reverse transcription and amplification, about 85-400 ng of tissue mRNA or PBMC total RNA was used. TCRdb passed the multiplex PCR reads through MiXCR, listing each CDR3 protein once. This repertoire shows about 140,000 distinct CDR3 sequences, 39% found once; its top ten account for roughly a fifth. This clonotype came up a few times. Its specificity is unknown.

This clonotype originated in a human donor with low-grade glioma or glioblastoma, undergoing nonglioma brain surgery, or in good health (not recorded which). The specimen was glioma tissue, nonneoplastic brain tissue, or PBMCs (not recorded which). This rearrangement joins TRBV2 to TRBJ2-2; D not resolved. CDR3 nucleotide sequence: TGTGCCAGCAGTGAATATAGGGCCGGGGAGCTGTTTTTT. Translating it yields CASSEYRAGELFF.